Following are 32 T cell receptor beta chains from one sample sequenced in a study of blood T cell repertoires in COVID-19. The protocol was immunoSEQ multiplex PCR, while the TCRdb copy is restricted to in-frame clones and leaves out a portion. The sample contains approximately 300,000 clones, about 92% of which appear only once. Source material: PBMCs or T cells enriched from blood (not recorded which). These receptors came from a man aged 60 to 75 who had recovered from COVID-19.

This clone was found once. CDR3 sequence (DNA): TGTGCCAGCAGTTATGGTGTCGAAAGCTACTATGGCTACACCTTC. Its protein product is CASSYGVESYYGYTF. V usage is TRBV6-2 or TRBV6-3 and J usage is TRBJ1-2, with D unclear. V was clipped by 3 bases and J by 3 bases, with 14 bases between them. Germline CDR1 and CDR2: MNHEY and SVGEGT. CDR3 length: 15 residues.

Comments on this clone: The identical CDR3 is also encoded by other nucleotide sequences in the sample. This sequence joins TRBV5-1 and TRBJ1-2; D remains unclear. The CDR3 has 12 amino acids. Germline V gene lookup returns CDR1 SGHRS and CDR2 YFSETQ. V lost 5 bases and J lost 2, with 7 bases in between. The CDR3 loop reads CASSNSNYGYTF. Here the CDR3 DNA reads TGCGCCAGCAGTAACAGCAACTATGGCTACACCTTC.

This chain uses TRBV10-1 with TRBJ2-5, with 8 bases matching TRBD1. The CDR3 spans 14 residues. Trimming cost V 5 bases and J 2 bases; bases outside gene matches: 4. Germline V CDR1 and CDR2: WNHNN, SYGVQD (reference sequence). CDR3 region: CASSQTGAQETQYF. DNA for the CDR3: TGCGCCAGCAGTCAGACAGGGGCTCAAGAGACCCAGTACTTC.

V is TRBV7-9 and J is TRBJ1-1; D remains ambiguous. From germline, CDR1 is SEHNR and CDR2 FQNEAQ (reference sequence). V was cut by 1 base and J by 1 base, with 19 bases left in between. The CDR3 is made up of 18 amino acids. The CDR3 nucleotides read TGTGCCAGCAGCTTAGGACTTGATTGGCTGAGACCGAACACTGAAGCTTTCTTT. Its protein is CASSLGLDWLRPNTEAFF.

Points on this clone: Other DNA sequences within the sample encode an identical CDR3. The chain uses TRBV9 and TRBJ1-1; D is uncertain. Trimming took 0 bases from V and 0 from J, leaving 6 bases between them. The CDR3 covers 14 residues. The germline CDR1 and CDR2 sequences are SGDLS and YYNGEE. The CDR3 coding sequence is TGTGCCAGCAGCGTAGGGAGAGTGAACACTGAAGCTTTCTTT. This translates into CASSVGRVNTEAFF. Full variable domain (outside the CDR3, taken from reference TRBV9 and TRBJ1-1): DSGVTQTPKHLITATGQRVTLRCSPRSGDLSVYWYQQSLDQGLQFLIQYYNGEERAKGNILERFSAQQFPDLHSELNLSSLELGDSALYFCASSVGRVNTEAFFGQGTRLTVV.

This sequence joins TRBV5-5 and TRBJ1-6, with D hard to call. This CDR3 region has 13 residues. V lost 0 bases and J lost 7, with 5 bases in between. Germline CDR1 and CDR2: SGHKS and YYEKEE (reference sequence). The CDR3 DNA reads TGTGCCAGCAGCTTGGCCACAAATTCACCCCTCCACTTT. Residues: CASSLATNSPLHF.

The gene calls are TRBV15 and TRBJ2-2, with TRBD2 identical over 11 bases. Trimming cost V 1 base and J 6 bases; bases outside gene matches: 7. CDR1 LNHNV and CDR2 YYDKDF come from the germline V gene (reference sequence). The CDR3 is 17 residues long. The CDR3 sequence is CATSRVRTTSGAGELFF. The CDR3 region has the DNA TGTGCCACCAGCAGAGTCCGTACGACTAGCGGGGCCGGGGAGCTGTTTTTT.

CDR3 sequence: CASSPELGAGELFF. The CDR3 bases are TGTGCCAGCAGCCCCGAACTGGGCGCCGGGGAGCTGTTTTTT. This chain connects TRBV7-3 to TRBJ2-2; D is undetermined. Trimming removed 5 bases at V and 6 bases at J, with 13 bases between. CDR3 length equals 14 residues. The germline gives CDR1 SGHTA, CDR2 FQGTGA.

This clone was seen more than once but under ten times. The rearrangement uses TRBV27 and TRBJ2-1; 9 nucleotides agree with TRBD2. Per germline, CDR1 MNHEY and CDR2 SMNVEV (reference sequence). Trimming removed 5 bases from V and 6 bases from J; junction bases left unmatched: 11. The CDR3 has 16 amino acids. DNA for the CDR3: TGTGCCAGCAGTCCTACGGGGGGCGGGAGGGCCAATGAGCAGTTCTTC. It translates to CASSPTGGGRANEQFF.

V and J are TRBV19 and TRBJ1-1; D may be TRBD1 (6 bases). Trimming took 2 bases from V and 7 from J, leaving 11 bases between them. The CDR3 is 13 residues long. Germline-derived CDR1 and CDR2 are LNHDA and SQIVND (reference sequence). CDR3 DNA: TGTGCCAGTAGTATAACCGGGGGGCTTGAAGCTTTCTTT. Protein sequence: CASSITGGLEAFF.

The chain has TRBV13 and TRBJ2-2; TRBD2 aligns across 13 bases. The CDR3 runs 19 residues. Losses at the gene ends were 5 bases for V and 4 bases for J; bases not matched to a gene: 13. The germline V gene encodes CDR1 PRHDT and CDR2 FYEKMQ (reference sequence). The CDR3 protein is CASSRTKLLAGGPTGELFF. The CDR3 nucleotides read TGTGCCAGCAGCCGCACCAAACTACTAGCGGGGGGGCCCACCGGGGAGCTGTTTTTT. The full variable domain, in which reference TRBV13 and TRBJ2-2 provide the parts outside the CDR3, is AAGVIQSPRHLIKEKRETATLKCYPIPRHDTVYWYQQGPGQDPQFLISFYEKMQSDKGSIPDRFSAQQFSDYHSELNMSSLELGDSALYFCASSRTKLLAGGPTGELFFGEGSRLTVL.

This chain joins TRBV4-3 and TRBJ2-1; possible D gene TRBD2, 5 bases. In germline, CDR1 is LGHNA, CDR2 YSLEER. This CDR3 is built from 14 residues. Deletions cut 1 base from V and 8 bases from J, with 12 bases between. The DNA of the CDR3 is TGCGCCAGCAGCCAAGGACCATCCGGGGATGAGCAGTTCTTC. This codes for CASSQGPSGDEQFF.

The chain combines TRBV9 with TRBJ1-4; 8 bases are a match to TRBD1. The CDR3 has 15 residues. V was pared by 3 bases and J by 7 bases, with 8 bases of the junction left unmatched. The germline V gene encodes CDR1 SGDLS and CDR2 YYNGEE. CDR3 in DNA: TGTGCCAGCAGCGCGTTCCAGGGGGCGAGTGAAAAACTGTTTTTT. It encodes CASSAFQGASEKLFF. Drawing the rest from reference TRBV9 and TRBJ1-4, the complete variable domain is DSGVTQTPKHLITATGQRVTLRCSPRSGDLSVYWYQQSLDQGLQFLIQYYNGEERAKGNILERFSAQQFPDLHSELNLSSLELGDSALYFCASSAFQGASEKLFFGSGTQLSVL.

This CDR3 reads CASSPVRTSGNSYNEQFF. CDR3 DNA sequence: TGTGCCAGCTCACCTGTCAGGACTAGCGGGAACTCCTACAATGAGCAGTTCTTC. The rearrangement links TRBV18 to TRBJ2-1, with 12 bases lining up with TRBD2. V trimming: 3 bases; J trimming: 0 bases; junction bases outside the gene matches: 6. The CDR3 spans 18 residues. Germline V gene lookup returns CDR1 KGHSH and CDR2 LQKENI.

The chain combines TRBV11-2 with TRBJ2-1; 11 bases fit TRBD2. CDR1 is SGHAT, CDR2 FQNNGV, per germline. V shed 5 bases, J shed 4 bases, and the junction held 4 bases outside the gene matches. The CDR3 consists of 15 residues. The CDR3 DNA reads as TGTGCCAGCAGCATAATAGCGGGGGGGTACAATGAGCAGTTCTTC. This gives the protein CASSIIAGGYNEQFF.

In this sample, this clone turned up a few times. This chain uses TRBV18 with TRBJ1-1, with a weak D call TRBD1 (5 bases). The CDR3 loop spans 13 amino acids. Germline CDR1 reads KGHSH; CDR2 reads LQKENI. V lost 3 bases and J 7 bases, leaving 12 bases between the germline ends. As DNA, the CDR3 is TGTGCCAGCTCACCGGATGGGCAGGGTGAAGCTTTCTTT. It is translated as CASSPDGQGEAFF.

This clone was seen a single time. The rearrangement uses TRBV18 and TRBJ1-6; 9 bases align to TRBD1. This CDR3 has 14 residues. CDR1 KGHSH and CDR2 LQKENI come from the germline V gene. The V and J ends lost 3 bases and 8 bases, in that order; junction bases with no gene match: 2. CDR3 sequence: CASSPRQGDSPLHF. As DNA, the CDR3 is TGTGCCAGCTCACCGCGACAGGGGGATTCACCCCTCCACTTT.

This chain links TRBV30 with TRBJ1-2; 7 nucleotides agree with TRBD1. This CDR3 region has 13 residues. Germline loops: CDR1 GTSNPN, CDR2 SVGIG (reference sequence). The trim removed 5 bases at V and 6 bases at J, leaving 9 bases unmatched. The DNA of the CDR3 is TGTGCCTGGGAGAGACAGGGCTCACATGGCTACACCTTC. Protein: CAWERQGSHGYTF.

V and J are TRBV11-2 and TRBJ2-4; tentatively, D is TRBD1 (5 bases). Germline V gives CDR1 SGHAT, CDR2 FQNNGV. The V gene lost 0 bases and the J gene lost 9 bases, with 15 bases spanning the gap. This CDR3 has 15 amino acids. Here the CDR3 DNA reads TGTGCCAGCAGCTTAGATCTGCAGGGTCGGATCATTCAGTACTTC. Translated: CASSLDLQGRIIQYF.

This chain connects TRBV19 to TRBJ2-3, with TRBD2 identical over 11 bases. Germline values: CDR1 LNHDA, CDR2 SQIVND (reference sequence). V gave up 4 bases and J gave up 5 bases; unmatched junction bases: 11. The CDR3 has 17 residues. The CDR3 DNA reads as TGTGCCAGTAGTACGGACGGACCGGGACTAGCGGTAGATACGCAGTATTTT. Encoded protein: CASSTDGPGLAVDTQYF.

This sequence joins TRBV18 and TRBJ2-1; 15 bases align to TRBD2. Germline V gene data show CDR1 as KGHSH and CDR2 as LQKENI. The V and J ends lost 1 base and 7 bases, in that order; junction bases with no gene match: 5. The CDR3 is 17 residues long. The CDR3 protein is CASSPLAGTSGGNEQFF. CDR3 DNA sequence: TGTGCCAGCTCACCACTGGCCGGGACTAGCGGGGGGAATGAGCAGTTCTTC.

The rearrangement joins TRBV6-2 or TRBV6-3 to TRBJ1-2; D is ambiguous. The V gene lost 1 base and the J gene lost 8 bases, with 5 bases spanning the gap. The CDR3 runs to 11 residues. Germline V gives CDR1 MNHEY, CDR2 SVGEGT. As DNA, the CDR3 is TGTGCCAGCAGTTACTTGGGCGGCTACACCTTC. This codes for CASSYLGGYTF.

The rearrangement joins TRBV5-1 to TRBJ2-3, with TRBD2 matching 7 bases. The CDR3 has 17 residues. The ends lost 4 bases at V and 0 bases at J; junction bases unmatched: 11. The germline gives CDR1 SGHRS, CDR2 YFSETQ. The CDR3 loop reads CASSGRGGRRSTDTQYF. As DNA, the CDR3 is TGCGCCAGCAGCGGGAGGGGCGGGAGAAGGAGCACAGATACGCAGTATTTT.

The CDR3 loop reads CASSQDEAHEQYF. For the CDR3, the DNA is TGTGCCAGCAGCCAAGATGAGGCACACGAGCAGTACTTC. The V and J genes are TRBV3-1 (or the pseudogene TRBV3-2) and TRBJ2-7; D remains unclear. This CDR3 contains 13 residues. CDR1 and CDR2 from the germline V gene are LGHDT and YNNKEL (reference sequence). V lost 0 bases, J lost 5 bases, and 8 bases lay in between.

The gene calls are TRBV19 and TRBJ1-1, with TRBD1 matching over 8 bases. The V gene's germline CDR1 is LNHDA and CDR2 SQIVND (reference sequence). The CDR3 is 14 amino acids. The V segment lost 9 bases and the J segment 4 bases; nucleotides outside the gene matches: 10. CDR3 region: CASQGARVGTEAFF. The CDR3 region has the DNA TGTGCCAGCCAGGGGGCGCGGGTCGGCACTGAAGCTTTCTTT.

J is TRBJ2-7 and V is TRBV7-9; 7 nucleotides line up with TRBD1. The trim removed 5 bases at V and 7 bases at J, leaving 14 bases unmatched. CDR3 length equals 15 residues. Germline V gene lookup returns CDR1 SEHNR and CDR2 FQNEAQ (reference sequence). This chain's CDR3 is CASSPPDRAVGEQYF. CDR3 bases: TGTGCCAGCAGCCCCCCAGACAGGGCGGTTGGGGAGCAGTACTTC.

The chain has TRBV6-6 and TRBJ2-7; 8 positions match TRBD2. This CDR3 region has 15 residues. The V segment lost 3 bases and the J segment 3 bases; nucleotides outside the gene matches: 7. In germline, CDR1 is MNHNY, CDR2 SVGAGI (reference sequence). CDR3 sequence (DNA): TGTGCCAGCAGTTATAGGACGGGGGGGGGCTACGAGCAGTACTTC. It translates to CASSYRTGGGYEQYF.

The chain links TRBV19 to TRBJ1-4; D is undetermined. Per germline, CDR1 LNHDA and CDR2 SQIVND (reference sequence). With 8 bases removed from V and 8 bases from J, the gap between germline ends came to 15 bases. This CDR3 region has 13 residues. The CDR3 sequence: CASEGSRAEKLFF. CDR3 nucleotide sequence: TGTGCCAGTGAGGGATCCCGGGCGGAAAAACTGTTTTTT.

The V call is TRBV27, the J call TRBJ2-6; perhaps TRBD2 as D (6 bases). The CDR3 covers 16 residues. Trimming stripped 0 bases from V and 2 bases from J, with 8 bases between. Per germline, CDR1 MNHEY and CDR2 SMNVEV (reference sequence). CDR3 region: CASSLSGGTGANVLTF. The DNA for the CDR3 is TGTGCCAGCAGTTTATCTGGAGGGACTGGGGCCAACGTCCTGACTTTC.

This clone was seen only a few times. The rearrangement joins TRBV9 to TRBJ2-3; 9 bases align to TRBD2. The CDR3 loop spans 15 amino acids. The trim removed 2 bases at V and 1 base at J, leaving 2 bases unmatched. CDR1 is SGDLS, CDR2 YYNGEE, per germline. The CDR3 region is CASSVSGSGTDTQYF. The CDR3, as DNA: TGTGCCAGCAGCGTTAGCGGGAGTGGCACAGATACGCAGTATTTT.

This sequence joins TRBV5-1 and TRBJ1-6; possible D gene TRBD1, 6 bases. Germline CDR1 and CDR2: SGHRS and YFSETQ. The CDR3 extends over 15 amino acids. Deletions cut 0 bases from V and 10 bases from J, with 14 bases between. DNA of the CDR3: TGCGCCAGCAGCTTGGCGGCAGGGGAAGTCTCACCCCTCCACTTT. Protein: CASSLAAGEVSPLHF.

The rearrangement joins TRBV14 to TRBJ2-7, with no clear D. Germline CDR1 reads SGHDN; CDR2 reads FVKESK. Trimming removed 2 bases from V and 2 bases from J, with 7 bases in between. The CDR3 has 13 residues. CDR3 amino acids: CASSQQRPYEQYF. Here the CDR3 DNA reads TGTGCCAGCAGCCAACAGCGACCCTACGAGCAGTACTTC.